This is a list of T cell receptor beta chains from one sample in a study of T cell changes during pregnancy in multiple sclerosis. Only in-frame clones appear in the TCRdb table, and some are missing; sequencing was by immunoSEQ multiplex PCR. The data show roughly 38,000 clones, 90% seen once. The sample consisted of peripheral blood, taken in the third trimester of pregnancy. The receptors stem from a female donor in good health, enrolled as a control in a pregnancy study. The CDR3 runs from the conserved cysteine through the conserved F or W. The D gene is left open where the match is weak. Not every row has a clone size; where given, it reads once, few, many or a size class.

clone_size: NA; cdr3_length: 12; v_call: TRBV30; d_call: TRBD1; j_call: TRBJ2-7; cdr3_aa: CAWSGQGGEQYF; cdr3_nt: TGTGCCTGGAGTGGACAGGGCGGGGAGCAGTACTTC
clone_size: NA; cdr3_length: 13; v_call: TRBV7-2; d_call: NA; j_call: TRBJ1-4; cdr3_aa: CASSGTGREKLFF; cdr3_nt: TGTGCCAGCAGCGGCACAGGGCGAGAAAAACTGTTTTTT
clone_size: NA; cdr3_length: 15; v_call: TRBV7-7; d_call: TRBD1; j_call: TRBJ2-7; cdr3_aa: CASSKGTGSSYEQYF; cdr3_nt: TGTGCTAGCAGCAAAGGGACAGGGAGCTCCTACGAGCAGTACTTC
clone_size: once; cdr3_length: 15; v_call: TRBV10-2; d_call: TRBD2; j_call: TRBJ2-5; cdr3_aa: CASSGLAEGAETQYF; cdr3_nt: TGCGCCAGCAGCGGACTAGCGGAGGGGGCAGAGACCCAGTACTTC
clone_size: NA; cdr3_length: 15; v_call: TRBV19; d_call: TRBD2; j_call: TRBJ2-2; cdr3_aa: CASSSRTSPAGELFF; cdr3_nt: TGTGCCAGTAGTTCCCGGACTAGCCCAGCCGGGGAGCTGTTTTTT
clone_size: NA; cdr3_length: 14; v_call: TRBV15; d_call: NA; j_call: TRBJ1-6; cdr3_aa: CATSRTGRNSPLHF; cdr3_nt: TGTGCCACCAGCAGGACAGGACGTAATTCACCCCTCCACTTT
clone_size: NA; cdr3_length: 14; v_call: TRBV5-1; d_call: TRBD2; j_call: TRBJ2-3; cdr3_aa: CASCLGGRTDTQYF; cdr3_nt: TGCGCCAGCTGCCTGGGCGGGAGAACAGATACGCAGTATTTT
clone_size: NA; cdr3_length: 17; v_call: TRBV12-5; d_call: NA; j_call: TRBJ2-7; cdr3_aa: CASGLDKTGNFIHEQYF; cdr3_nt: TGTGCTAGTGGTTTGGACAAAACAGGAAACTTTATCCACGAGCAGTACTTC
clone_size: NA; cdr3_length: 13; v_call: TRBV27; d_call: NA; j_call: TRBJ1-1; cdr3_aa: CASSLGGRTEAFF; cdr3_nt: TGTGCCAGCAGTTTAGGCGGGCGCACTGAAGCTTTCTTT
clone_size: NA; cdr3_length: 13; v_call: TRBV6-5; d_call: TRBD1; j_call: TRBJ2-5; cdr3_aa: CASTQGAPGTQYF; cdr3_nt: TGTGCCAGCACCCAGGGGGCCCCTGGGACCCAGTACTTC
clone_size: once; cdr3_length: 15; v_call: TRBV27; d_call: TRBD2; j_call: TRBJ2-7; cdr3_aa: CASSLEAGGSYEQYF; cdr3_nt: TGTGCCAGCAGTTTAGAGGCGGGAGGCTCCTACGAGCAGTACTTC
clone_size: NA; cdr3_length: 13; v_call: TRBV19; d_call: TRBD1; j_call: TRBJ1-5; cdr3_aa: CASSIIQGEPQHF; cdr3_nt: TGTGCCAGTAGTATAATCCAGGGGGAGCCCCAGCATTTT
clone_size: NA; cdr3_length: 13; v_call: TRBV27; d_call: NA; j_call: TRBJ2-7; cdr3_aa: CASSRSGVYEQYF; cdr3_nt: TGTGCCAGCAGTCGATCGGGGGTCTACGAGCAGTACTTC
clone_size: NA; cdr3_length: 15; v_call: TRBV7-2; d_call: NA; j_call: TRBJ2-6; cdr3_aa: CASSGRASGANVLTF; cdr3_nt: TGTGCCAGCAGCGGCAGGGCTTCTGGGGCCAACGTCCTGACTTTC
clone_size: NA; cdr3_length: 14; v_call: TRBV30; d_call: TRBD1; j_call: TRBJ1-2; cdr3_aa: CAWWMVQGADGYTF; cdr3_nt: TGTGCCTGGTGGATGGTGCAGGGGGCGGATGGCTACACCTTC
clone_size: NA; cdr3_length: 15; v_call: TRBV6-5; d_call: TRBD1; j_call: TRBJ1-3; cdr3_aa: CASSPPGTAGNTIYF; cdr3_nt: TGTGCCAGCAGTCCTCCAGGGACAGCTGGAAACACCATATATTTT
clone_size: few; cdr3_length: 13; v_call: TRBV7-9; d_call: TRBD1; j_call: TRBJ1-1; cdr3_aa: CASRRQGETEAFF; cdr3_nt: TGTGCCAGCAGGCGACAGGGTGAAACTGAAGCTTTCTTT
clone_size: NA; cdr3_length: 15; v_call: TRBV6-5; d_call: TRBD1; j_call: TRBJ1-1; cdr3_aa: CASSYGTGVFTEAFF; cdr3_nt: TGTGCCAGCAGTTACGGGACAGGGGTTTTCACTGAAGCTTTCTTT
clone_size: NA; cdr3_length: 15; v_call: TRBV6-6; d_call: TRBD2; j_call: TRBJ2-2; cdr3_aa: CASSLAGEGTGELFF; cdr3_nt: TGTGCCAGCAGTTTAGCGGGAGAGGGCACCGGGGAGCTGTTTTTT
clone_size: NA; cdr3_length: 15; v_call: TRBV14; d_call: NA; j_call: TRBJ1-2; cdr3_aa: CASSQVGVTNYGYTF; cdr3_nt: TGTGCCAGCAGCCAAGTAGGGGTTACTAACTATGGCTACACCTTC
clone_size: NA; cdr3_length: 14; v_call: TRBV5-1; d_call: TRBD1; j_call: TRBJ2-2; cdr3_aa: CASSPDRVTGELFF; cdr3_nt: TGCGCCAGCAGCCCGGACAGGGTAACCGGGGAGCTGTTTTTT
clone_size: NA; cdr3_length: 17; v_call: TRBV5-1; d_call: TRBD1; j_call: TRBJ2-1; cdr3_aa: CASTLKVRGQVLHEQFF; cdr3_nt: TGCGCCAGCACCCTAAAGGTCCGGGGACAGGTCCTTCATGAGCAGTTCTTC
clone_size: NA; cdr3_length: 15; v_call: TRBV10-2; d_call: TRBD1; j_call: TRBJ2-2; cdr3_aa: CASSDDRGHTGELFF; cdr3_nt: TGCGCCAGCAGTGATGACAGGGGACACACCGGGGAGCTGTTTTTT
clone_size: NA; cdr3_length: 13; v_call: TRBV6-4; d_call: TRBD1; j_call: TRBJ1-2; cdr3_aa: CASSGTGTYGYTF; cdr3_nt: TGTGCCAGCAGCGGGACAGGGACCTATGGCTACACCTTC
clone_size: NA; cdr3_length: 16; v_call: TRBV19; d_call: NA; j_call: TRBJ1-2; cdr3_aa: CASSTLKLDGYTGYTF; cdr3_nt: TGTGCCAGTAGTACCCTCAAACTGGACGGTTATACGGGGTACACCTTC
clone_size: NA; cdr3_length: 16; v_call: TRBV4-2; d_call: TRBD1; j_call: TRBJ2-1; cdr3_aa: CASSHVGQGRHNEQFF; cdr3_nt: TGTGCCAGCAGCCACGTCGGACAGGGGCGCCACAATGAGCAGTTCTTC
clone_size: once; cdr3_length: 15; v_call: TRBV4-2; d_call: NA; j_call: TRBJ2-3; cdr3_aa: CASSQGKTGADTQYF; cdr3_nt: TGTGCCAGCAGCCAAGGAAAGACAGGAGCAGATACGCAGTATTTT
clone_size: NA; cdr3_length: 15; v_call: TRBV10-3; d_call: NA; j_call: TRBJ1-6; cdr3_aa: CAISEGAYSNSPLHF; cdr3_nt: TGTGCCATCAGTGAAGGAGCTTACTCGAATTCACCCCTCCACTTT
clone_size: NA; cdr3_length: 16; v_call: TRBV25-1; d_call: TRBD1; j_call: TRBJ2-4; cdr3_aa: CASSPHRQGGKNIQYF; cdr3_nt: TGTGCCAGCAGTCCCCACCGACAGGGTGGCAAAAACATTCAGTACTTC
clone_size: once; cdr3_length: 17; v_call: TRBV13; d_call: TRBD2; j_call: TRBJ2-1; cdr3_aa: CASSLTGLAGPYNEQFF; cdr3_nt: TGTGCCAGCAGCTTAACCGGCCTAGCGGGGCCCTACAATGAGCAGTTCTTC
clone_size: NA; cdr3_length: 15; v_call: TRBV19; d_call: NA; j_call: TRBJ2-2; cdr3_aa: CASSKEGGATGELFF; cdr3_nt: TGTGCCAGTAGTAAGGAAGGCGGGGCCACCGGGGAGCTGTTTTTT
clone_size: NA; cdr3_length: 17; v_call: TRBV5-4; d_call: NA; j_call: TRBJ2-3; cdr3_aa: CASSLTGLAASTDTQYF; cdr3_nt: TGTGCCAGCAGCTTGACGGGTCTCGCGGCTAGCACAGATACGCAGTATTTT
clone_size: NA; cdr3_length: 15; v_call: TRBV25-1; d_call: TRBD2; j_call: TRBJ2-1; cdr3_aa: CASSALAGEDNEQFF; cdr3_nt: TGTGCCAGCAGTGCCCTAGCGGGAGAGGACAATGAGCAGTTCTTC
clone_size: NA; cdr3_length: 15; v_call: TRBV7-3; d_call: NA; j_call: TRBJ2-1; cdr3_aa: CASRAQLVSYNEQFF; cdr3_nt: TGTGCCAGCAGGGCCCAGTTGGTCTCCTACAATGAGCAGTTCTTC